These T cell receptor beta chains were read from a single sample in a study of shared clonotypes between healthy human individuals. The table came from immunoSEQ multiplex PCR; TCRdb's copy has only in-frame clones and leaves some out. Seen here are about 530,000 clones, about 79% observed once, and the top ten hold approximately 12%. The specimen sequenced was PBMCs. These receptors all come from a woman aged 35 to 49 in good health. Some clones in this sample may be carry-over from other donors' samples. The CDR3 runs from the conserved cysteine through the conserved F or W. Each record gives: V gene, J gene, clone size, D gene, CDR3 DNA, CDR3 protein. A D gene is named only where the DNA matches it firmly. For some rows the clone size is stated as once, few or many, or as a class when expanded; others skip it.

TRBV7-3	TRBJ2-2	NA	NA	TGTGCCAGCAGCTTCTCCTCGGTCCAGGGGAACACCGGGGAGCTGTTTTTT	CASSFSSVQGNTGELFF
TRBV10-2	TRBJ1-1	NA	TRBD1	TGCGCCAGCAGTGAGTCGAGGAATTCGGGACAGGGCGCTGAAGCTTTCTTT	CASSESRNSGQGAEAFF
TRBV7-6	TRBJ2-7	few	TRBD2	TGTGCCAGCAGTGGGACTAGCGGCTCCTACGAGCAGTACTTC	CASSGTSGSYEQYF
TRBV7-3	TRBJ2-1	NA	NA	TGTGCCAGCAGCTTAATCGGTCGTTATGAGCAGTTCTTC	CASSLIGRYEQFF
TRBV11-2	TRBJ2-7	NA	TRBD2	TGTGCCAGCAGCTTAGCGGGAGGGCCCACTAGATACGAGCAGTACTTC	CASSLAGGPTRYEQYF
TRBV11-2	TRBJ2-7	NA	NA	TGTGCCAGCACCCTAGTCGGCAGCGCACACGAGCAGTACTTC	CASTLVGSAHEQYF
TRBV19	TRBJ2-3	NA	NA	TGTGCCAGTTCTGGTACTAGCACAGATACGCAGTATTTT	CASSGTSTDTQYF
TRBV7-3	TRBJ2-5	NA	NA	TGTGCCAGCAGCCGAGGGGTGGCGGAGACCCAGTACTTC	CASSRGVAETQYF
TRBV7-9	TRBJ1-1	NA	NA	TGTGCCAGCACCCCGGGCGGGGCTGAAGCTTTCTTT	CASTPGGAEAFF
TRBV5-6	TRBJ2-1	NA	NA	TGTGCCAGCAGCCGAGTAGCGGGACAGCGGGGGAAGCAGTTCTTC	CASSRVAGQRGKQFF
TRBV7-6	TRBJ2-1	NA	NA	TGTGCCAGCAGCTCAGCAAATGAGCAGTTCTTC	CASSSANEQFF
TRBV7-3	TRBJ1-4	NA	TRBD1	TGTGCCAGCAGCTTAACGGGACAGGTTGGAGGGGCTAATGAAAAACTGTTTTTT	CASSLTGQVGGANEKLFF
TRBV7-9	TRBJ2-5	few	TRBD2	TGTGCCAGCAGCTTATGGCTAGCGGGAGGTCGAGAGACCCAGTACTTC	CASSLWLAGGRETQYF
TRBV11-2	TRBJ2-7	NA	NA	TGTGCCAGCAGCCCCCGAGGGGGTCTATTCGCCAGCTCCTACGAGCAGTACTTC	CASSPRGGLFASSYEQYF
TRBV6-1	TRBJ2-7	NA	TRBD1	TGTGCCAGCAGTGAGGTTGGGACAGGGGTTGGCGAGCAGTACTTC	CASSEVGTGVGEQYF
TRBV19	TRBJ1-1	NA	NA	TGTGCCAGTAGTATACAGGGGCTGAACACTGAAGCTTTCTTT	CASSIQGLNTEAFF
TRBV19	TRBJ1-5	NA	NA	TGTGCCAGTAGTCCTCTGTGGGGGTCCGGGGTAGCCCAGCATTTT	CASSPLWGSGVAQHF
TRBV19	TRBJ2-3	NA	NA	TGTGCCAGTAGTGACAGGCCGGTCAGCACAGATACGCAGTATTTT	CASSDRPVSTDTQYF
TRBV30	TRBJ2-1	NA	NA	TGTGCCTGGAGTGTACCTAGCCCCTCTGGGAATGAGCAGTTCTTC	CAWSVPSPSGNEQFF
TRBV9	TRBJ2-5	NA	NA	TGTGCCAGCCGCCGATTTGGGGGCAGGGAAGAGACCCAGTACTTC	CASRRFGGREETQYF
TRBV7-9	TRBJ1-1	NA	NA	TGTGCCAGCAGCCCGACCTTGGGGGGAAGGGGGACTGAAGCTTTCTTT	CASSPTLGGRGTEAFF
TRBV19	TRBJ1-1	NA	NA	TGTGCCAGTAGCCCCCGGCCGGGGCGAGGAGACACTGAAGCTTTCTTT	CASSPRPGRGDTEAFF
TRBV6-5	TRBJ2-7	NA	TRBD1	TGTGCCAGCAGGGTGACAGGGACAGGCGAGCAGTACTTC	CASRVTGTGEQYF
TRBV18	TRBJ2-5	NA	NA	TGTGCCAGCTCACCACCTGCAAGGCCAGAGACCCAGTACTTC	CASSPPARPETQYF
TRBV14	TRBJ2-7	NA	NA	TGTGCCAGCAGCCAAGAATTAGTCAGTGGCTACGAGCAGTACTTC	CASSQELVSGYEQYF
TRBV15	TRBJ1-5	NA	TRBD1	TGTGCCACCAGCGAGGGCCGAACAGGGGTTCAGCCCCAGCATTTT	CATSEGRTGVQPQHF
TRBV7-3	TRBJ2-2	NA	TRBD2	TGTGCCAGCAGCTCGGGCAATAGCGGGACCGGGGAGCTGTTTTTT	CASSSGNSGTGELFF
TRBV28	TRBJ1-4	NA	NA	TGTGCCAGCAGTTTATGGACGGCACCTGCAACTAATGAAAAACTGTTTTTT	CASSLWTAPATNEKLFF
TRBV27	TRBJ2-3	few	TRBD2	TGTGCCAGCCGCACACTCGCAGAACTAGCGGGATACACAGATACGCAGTATTTT	CASRTLAELAGYTDTQYF
TRBV5-1	TRBJ1-4	NA	NA	TGCGCCAGCAGCGGCGGGGGATCTGAAAAACTGTTTTTT	CASSGGGSEKLFF
TRBV2	TRBJ1-4	NA	NA	TGTGCCAGCAGTGAAGATGGTGGTGGCCTTGAAAAACTGTTTTTT	CASSEDGGGLEKLFF
TRBV23-1	TRBJ1-2	NA	NA	TGCGCCAGCAGTCACTTTGTCCCGTCCTTTGGCTACACCTTC	CASSHFVPSFGYTF
TRBV30	TRBJ2-7	NA	NA	TGTGCCTGGAGTGAAGGGGGGGCCTACGAGCAGTACTTC	CAWSEGGAYEQYF
TRBV7-9	TRBJ2-3	NA	TRBD1	TGTGCCAGCAGCCCTCGGACAGGGGGGCCAGATACGCAGTATTTT	CASSPRTGGPDTQYF
TRBV11-2	TRBJ2-1	NA	TRBD2	TGTGCCAGCAGCTTAGAGGCTAGCGGGAGGAATGAGCAGTTCTTC	CASSLEASGRNEQFF
TRBV29-1	TRBJ2-2	many	NA	TGCAGCGCTGGAGGGTGGGACACCGGGGAGCTGTTTTTT	CSAGGWDTGELFF
TRBV7-2	TRBJ2-7	NA	NA	TGTGCCAGCAGCCGGGACCGATTTTCCTACGAGCAGTACTTC	CASSRDRFSYEQYF
TRBV7-2	TRBJ1-3	once	NA	TGTGCCAGCAGATCCGGGGGGGGCTCTGGAAACACCATATATTTT	CASRSGGGSGNTIYF
TRBV11-2	TRBJ2-7	NA	TRBD2	TGTGCCAGCAGCGAACTAGCGGGAGGGATATACGAGCAGTACTTC	CASSELAGGIYEQYF
TRBV7-9	TRBJ2-3	NA	TRBD2	TGTGCCAGCAGCTCCCGGACTAGCGGGACCACAGATACGCAGTATTTT	CASSSRTSGTTDTQYF
TRBV5-1	TRBJ1-2	NA	NA	TGCGCCAGCAGCTTGGGGGGAAACTATGGCTACACCTTC	CASSLGGNYGYTF
TRBV29-1	TRBJ2-1	NA	NA	TGCAGCGTTGTCTTTATAGGAGGCTTCGGGGACAATGAGCAGTTCTTC	CSVVFIGGFGDNEQFF
TRBV2	TRBJ1-2	NA	TRBD1	TGTGCCAGCAGTGAAGTCCCGGGACAGGAAAGCGGCTACACCTTC	CASSEVPGQESGYTF
TRBV9	TRBJ2-3	NA	NA	TGTGCCAGCAGCGTCCGAGCGGGCACAGATACGCAGTATTTT	CASSVRAGTDTQYF